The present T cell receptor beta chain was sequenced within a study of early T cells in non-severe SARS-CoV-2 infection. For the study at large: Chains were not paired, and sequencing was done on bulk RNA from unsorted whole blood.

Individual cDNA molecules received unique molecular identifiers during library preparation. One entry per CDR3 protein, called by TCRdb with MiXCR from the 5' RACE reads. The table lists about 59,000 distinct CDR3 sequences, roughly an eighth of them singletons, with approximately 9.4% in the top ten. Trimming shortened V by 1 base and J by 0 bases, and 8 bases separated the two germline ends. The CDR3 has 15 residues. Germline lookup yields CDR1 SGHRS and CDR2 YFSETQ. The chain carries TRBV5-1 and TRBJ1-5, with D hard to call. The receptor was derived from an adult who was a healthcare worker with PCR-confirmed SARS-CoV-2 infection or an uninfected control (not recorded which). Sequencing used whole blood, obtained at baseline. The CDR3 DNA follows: TGCGCCAGCAGCTTGATGGGTTATAGCAATCAGCCCCAGCATTTT. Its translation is CASSLMGYSNQPQHF.